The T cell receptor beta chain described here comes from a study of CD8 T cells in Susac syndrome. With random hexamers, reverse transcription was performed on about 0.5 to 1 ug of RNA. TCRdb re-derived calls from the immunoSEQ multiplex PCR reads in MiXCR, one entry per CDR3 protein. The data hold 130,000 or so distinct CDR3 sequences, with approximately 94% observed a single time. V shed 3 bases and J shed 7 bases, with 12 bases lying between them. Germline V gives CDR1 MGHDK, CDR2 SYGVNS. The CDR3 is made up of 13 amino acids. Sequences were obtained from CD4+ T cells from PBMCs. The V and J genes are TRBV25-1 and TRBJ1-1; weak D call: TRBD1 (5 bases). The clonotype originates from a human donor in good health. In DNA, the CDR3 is TGTGCCAGCAGTGATCATGGGGCCAGTGAAGCTTTCTTT. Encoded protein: CASSDHGASEAFF.